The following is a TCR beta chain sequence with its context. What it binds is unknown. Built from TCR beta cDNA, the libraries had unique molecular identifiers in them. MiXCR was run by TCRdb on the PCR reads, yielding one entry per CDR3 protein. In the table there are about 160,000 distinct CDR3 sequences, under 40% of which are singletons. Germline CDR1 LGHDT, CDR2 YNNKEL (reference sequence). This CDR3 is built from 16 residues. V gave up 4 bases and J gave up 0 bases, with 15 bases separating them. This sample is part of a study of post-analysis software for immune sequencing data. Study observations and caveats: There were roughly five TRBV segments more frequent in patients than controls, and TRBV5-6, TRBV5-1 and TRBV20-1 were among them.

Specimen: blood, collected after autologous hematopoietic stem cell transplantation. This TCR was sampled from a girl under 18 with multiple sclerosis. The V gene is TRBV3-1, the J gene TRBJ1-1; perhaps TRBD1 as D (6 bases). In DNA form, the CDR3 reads TGTGCCAGCAGCCCACAGAAGGGGGGCATGAACACTGAAGCTTTCTTT. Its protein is CASSPQKGGMNTEAFF.